The 26 T cell receptor beta chains in this list originate from one sample, sequenced in a study of identifying expanded T cells in peripheral blood. The table came from immunoSEQ multiplex PCR; TCRdb's copy has only in-frame clones and leaves some out. The sample gives about 81,000 clones, less than 90% of which show up once; about 20% is in the top ten. Sequences were obtained from blood. The receptors originated from a person aged 18 to 75 in good health.

This chain links TRBV28 with TRBJ1-5, with D hard to call. The germline V gene has CDR1 MDHEN and CDR2 SYDVKM. The CDR3 consists of 14 residues. V was trimmed by 8 bases and J by 5 bases, leaving 16 bases between them. The CDR3 protein is CASLSLGYHQPQHF. DNA for the CDR3: TGTGCCAGCCTCAGTTTAGGGTACCATCAGCCCCAGCATTTT.

The rearrangement joins TRBV5-6 to TRBJ2-7; D gene ambiguous. Between the trimmed V and J ends, which lost 4 bases and 4 bases, there was a span of 12 bases. Germline lookup yields CDR1 SGHDT and CDR2 YYEEEE. CDR3 size: 13 residues. CDR3 nucleotides: TGTGCCAGCAGCACCCGGGTGCGTTACGAGCAGTACTTC. Translated, it gives CASSTRVRYEQYF. Together with reference TRBV5-6 and TRBJ2-7, the CDR3 gives the full variable domain: DAGVTQSPTHLIKTRGQQVTLRCSPKSGHDTVSWYQQALGQGPQFIFQYYEEEERQRGNFPDRFSGHQFPNYSSELNVNALLLGDSALYLCASSTRVRYEQYFGPGTRLTVT.

This sequence joins TRBV7-6 and TRBJ2-7; 7 nucleotides line up with TRBD1. Germline V gene lookup returns CDR1 SGHVS and CDR2 FNYEAQ. Germline trimming cut 5 bases from V and 5 bases from J; bases unmatched to any gene: 9. The CDR3 runs 14 residues. This CDR3 is CASSPGTVTHEQYF. The CDR3 DNA follows: TGTGCCAGCAGCCCCGGGACAGTTACACACGAGCAGTACTTC.

The CDR3 sequence: CASSLVQGAQQPQHF. CDR3 DNA sequence: TGTGCCAGCAGCTTAGTGCAGGGGGCACAGCAGCCCCAGCATTTT. This rearrangement joins TRBV7-2 to TRBJ1-5, with 8 bases fitting TRBD1. The CDR3 extends over 15 amino acids. V gave up 1 base and J gave up 7 bases; unmatched junction bases: 6. The germline CDR1 and CDR2 sequences are SGHTA and FQGNSA.

This clone came up once. The rearrangement uses TRBV2 and TRBJ2-7, with D hard to call. CDR1 and CDR2 from the germline V gene are SNHLY and FYNNEI. Trimming removed 2 bases from V and 3 bases from J, with 8 bases in between. The CDR3 is 13 amino acids. DNA for the CDR3: TGTGCCAGCAGTGAATTAGGAGACTACGAGCAGTACTTC. Protein product: CASSELGDYEQYF.

The rearrangement uses TRBV6-5 and TRBJ1-2, with D uncertain. This CDR3 comprises 13 residues. V was cut by 4 bases and J by 5 bases, with 11 bases left in between. The germline V gene has CDR1 MNHEY and CDR2 SVGAGI. The chain's CDR3 is CASSSGVGYGYTF. The CDR3 DNA reads TGTGCCAGCAGTTCGGGTGTAGGATATGGCTACACCTTC.

The J gene is TRBJ2-7, the V gene TRBV11-2; 9 bases match TRBD1. This CDR3 has 14 amino acids. Germline V gene lookup returns CDR1 SGHAT and CDR2 FQNNGV. Trimming at V came to 5 bases and at J to 4 bases, leaving 6 bases not matched to a gene. Here the CDR3 reads CASSPGQGGYEQYF. For the CDR3, the DNA is TGTGCCAGCAGCCCGGGACAGGGTGGGTACGAGCAGTACTTC. Variable domain in full (rest from reference TRBV11-2 and TRBJ2-7): EAGVAQSPRYKIIEKRQSVAFWCNPISGHATLYWYQQILGQGPKLLIQFQNNGVVDDSQLPKDRFSAERLKGVDSTLKIQPAKLEDSAVYLCASSPGQGGYEQYFGPGTRLTVT.

This chain joins TRBV5-4 and TRBJ2-1; D is undetermined. Trimming shortened V by 0 bases and J by 7 bases, and 8 bases separated the two germline ends. The germline gives CDR1 SGHNT, CDR2 YYREEE (reference sequence). The CDR3 contains 13 residues. CDR3: CASSLGGWNEQFF. The CDR3 nucleotides are TGTGCCAGCAGCTTGGGTGGTTGGAATGAGCAGTTCTTC. The full variable domain, in which reference TRBV5-4 and TRBJ2-1 provide the parts outside the CDR3, is ETGVTQSPTHLIKTRGQQVTLRCSSQSGHNTVSWYQQALGQGPQFIFQYYREEENGRGNFPPRFSGLQFPNYSSELNVNALELDDSALYLCASSLGGWNEQFFGPGTRLTVL.

V usage is TRBV28 and J usage is TRBJ1-5; D is undetermined. Germline V gives CDR1 MDHEN, CDR2 SYDVKM. This CDR3 is built from 14 residues. V was shortened by 1 base and J by 7 bases, with 11 bases between the two germline ends. The CDR3 DNA is TGTGCCAGCAGTTTATTGGGCCGTGGACAGCCCCAGCATTTT. Amino acid sequence: CASSLLGRGQPQHF.

The chain is built from TRBV5-1 and TRBJ1-2; TRBD1 matches 9 bases. This CDR3 spans 15 amino acids. Germline V gene data show CDR1 as SGHRS and CDR2 as YFSETQ. V was pared by 4 bases and J by 4 bases, with 8 bases of the junction left unmatched. The CDR3 coding sequence is TGCGCCAGCAGCCCCTACAGGGGGCTTCGCTATGGCTACACCTTC. Its protein product is CASSPYRGLRYGYTF.

The table lists this clone with a count of one. The V gene is TRBV5-4, the J gene TRBJ2-2; the match to TRBD1 covers 9 bases. The V segment lost 2 bases and the J segment 7 bases; nucleotides outside the gene matches: 9. Germline V lookup: CDR1 SGHNT, CDR2 YYREEE (reference sequence). CDR3 size: 16 residues. Here the CDR3 reads CASSLKNRGLGGELFF. Written as DNA, the CDR3 is TGTGCCAGCAGCTTAAAGAACAGGGGGCTTGGCGGGGAGCTGTTTTTT.

This chain uses TRBV19 with TRBJ2-3, with 11 bases that match TRBD2. V dropped 5 bases and J dropped 2; count of bases not matched to a gene: 6. In germline, CDR1 is LNHDA, CDR2 SQIVND (reference sequence). The CDR3 is 16 amino acids. As DNA, the CDR3 is TGTGCCAGTAGTCCCCGACTAGCGGGAAACACAGATACGCAGTATTTT. Translating it yields CASSPRLAGNTDTQYF.

The chain has TRBV6-6 and TRBJ2-1, with TRBD2 matching 7 bases. Germline trimming cut 5 bases from V and 5 bases from J; bases unmatched to any gene: 9. CDR1 MNHNY and CDR2 SVGAGI come from the germline V gene (reference sequence). CDR3 size: 15 residues. The CDR3 coding sequence is TGTGCCAGCAGTACGCAGACTAGCAACCACAATGAGCAGTTCTTC. It codes for CASSTQTSNHNEQFF.

This chain connects TRBV10-3 to TRBJ1-2; TRBD1 matches 10 bases. The CDR3 totals 16 residues. V lost 0 bases, J lost 0 bases, and 1 base stayed unmatched. Germline loops: CDR1 ENHRY, CDR2 SYGVKD. The CDR3 protein is CAISESGTGANYGYTF. For the CDR3, the DNA is TGTGCCATCAGTGAGTCGGGGACAGGGGCTAACTATGGCTACACCTTC.

CDR3 nucleotide sequence: TGCAGCGTTGTTATTACCGGGGCCGGGGAGCTGTTTTTT. This codes for CSVVITGAGELFF. The genes are TRBV29-1 and TRBJ2-2; perhaps TRBD2 as D (5 bases). CDR1 is SQVTM and CDR2 is ANQGSEA in the germline V gene. CDR3 size: 13 residues. Trimming removed 4 bases from V and 6 bases from J, with 12 bases in between.

This clone was observed once. The chain joins TRBV19 to TRBJ2-5; TRBD1 or TRBD2 may be the D gene (5 bases each). Germline CDR1 reads LNHDA; CDR2 reads SQIVND (reference sequence). Trimming cost V 1 base and J 4 bases, with 13 bases left between them. The CDR3 is 15 residues long. The CDR3 protein is CASSIGDGPRETQYF. Here the CDR3 DNA reads TGTGCCAGTAGTATAGGGGACGGTCCGCGAGAGACCCAGTACTTC.

The rearrangement uses TRBV29-1 and TRBJ2-1; TRBD2 might be the D (6 bases). This CDR3 comprises 11 residues. From germline, CDR1 is SQVTM and CDR2 ANQGSEA. V was shortened by 4 bases and J by 6 bases, with 7 bases between the two germline ends. CDR3 bases: TGCAGCGTTGGGCGGGGCAATGAGCAGTTCTTC. It encodes CSVGRGNEQFF.

This clone was counted between two and nine times. The chain combines TRBV6-6 with TRBJ1-1; possible D gene TRBD1, 6 bases. The V end lost 6 bases, the J end lost 5 bases, and 13 bases lay between the germline ends. The CDR3 consists of 13 residues. Germline assignment: CDR1 MNHNY and CDR2 SVGAGI (reference sequence). CDR3 in amino acids: CASSFGGGTEAFF. The CDR3 nucleotides are TGTGCCAGCAGCTTCGGAGGGGGGACTGAAGCTTTCTTT.

This chain links TRBV27 with TRBJ2-1; 10 nucleotides agree with TRBD2. The V and J ends lost 8 bases and 0 bases, in that order; junction bases with no gene match: 7. CDR1 is MNHEY, CDR2 SMNVEV, per germline (reference sequence). The CDR3 runs to 16 residues. The CDR3: CASGTSGASSYNEQFF. The CDR3 coding sequence is TGTGCCAGCGGAACTAGCGGGGCTAGCTCCTACAATGAGCAGTTCTTC.

The V gene is TRBV5-1, the J gene TRBJ2-5; D may match TRBD1 or TRBD2 (5 bases each). The germline V gene encodes CDR1 SGHRS and CDR2 YFSETQ. The V end was cut by 7 bases, the J end by 2 bases, with 15 bases between. CDR3 length equals 14 residues. The CDR3 DNA is TGCGCCAGCGCCCGGCAGGGACCGCAAGAGACCCAGTACTTC. Its protein product is CASARQGPQETQYF.

The V call is TRBV27, the J call TRBJ2-7; 11 nucleotides line up with TRBD2. CDR3 length: 14 amino acids. Germline lookup yields CDR1 MNHEY and CDR2 SMNVEV (reference sequence). The ends lost 6 bases at V and 3 bases at J; junction bases unmatched: 4. As DNA, the CDR3 is TGTGCCAGCAGACTAGCGGGAGCGAACTACGAGCAGTACTTC. Its translation: CASRLAGANYEQYF.

The chain recombines TRBV6-8 with TRBJ2-6, with TRBD2 identical over 9 bases. Looked up from germline, CDR1 is MNHGY and CDR2 is SAAAGT. V trimming: 3 bases; J trimming: 8 bases; junction bases outside the gene matches: 17. The CDR3 consists of 19 residues. The CDR3 reads CASSYMRASGKVESNVLTF. The DNA for the CDR3 is TGTGCCAGCAGTTATATGAGGGCTAGCGGGAAAGTCGAGTCCAACGTCCTGACTTTC.

The chain joins TRBV28 to TRBJ2-5; the D gene is possibly TRBD2 (5 bases). The germline CDR1 and CDR2 sequences are MDHEN and SYDVKM. V was clipped by 1 base and J by 3 bases, with 9 bases between them. This CDR3 is 14 amino acids long. CDR3: CASSLSYGKETQYF. CDR3 sequence (DNA): TGTGCCAGCAGTTTATCTTACGGGAAAGAGACCCAGTACTTC.

The rearrangement uses TRBV7-6 and TRBJ1-3; D possibly corresponds to TRBD1 (6 bases). V dropped 6 bases and J dropped 4 bases, with 7 bases sitting between them. CDR3 length: 12 residues. CDR1 and CDR2 (germline): SGHVS, FNYEAQ. This CDR3 is CASSGQGNTIYF. The CDR3 DNA reads TGTGCCAGCAGTGGACAGGGAAACACCATATATTTT.

The chain employs TRBV7-9 and TRBJ2-3; D not certain. V was clipped by 5 bases and J by 2 bases, with 2 bases between them. CDR1 is SEHNR and CDR2 is FQNEAQ in the germline V gene (reference sequence). The CDR3 spans 11 residues. CDR3 DNA sequence: TGTGCCAGCAGCATCACAGATACGCAGTATTTT. It yields the protein CASSITDTQYF.

The chain combines TRBV29-1 with TRBJ2-3; 8 bases align to TRBD2. In germline, CDR1 is SQVTM, CDR2 ANQGSEA. The CDR3 extends over 14 amino acids. With 2 bases clipped from V and 5 bases from J, the junction kept 6 bases outside the gene matches. This CDR3 reads CSVETKRELDTQYF. The CDR3 coding sequence is TGCAGCGTTGAAACGAAGCGGGAGTTAGATACGCAGTATTTT.